This T cell receptor beta chain is from a study of blood T cell repertoires in COVID-19. Background on the study: Whether acute or convalescent, the COVID-19 samples came from the United States, Italy and Spain. The analysed material was cDNA or gDNA that came from T cells, B-cell-depleted T cells, or PBMCs.

In the authors' methods: Scientists estimated how many nucleated cells there were by amplifying reference gene primers. This table comes from immunoSEQ multiplex PCR, and its TCRdb copy is limited to in-frame clones, with some not included. The V and J calls and clone size were taken over from that table, and D and trimming were inferred from the DNA. The table has 250,000 or so clones, less than 90% seen once; the top ten hold 1.5% to 1.7%. V lost 2 bases and J lost 4; bases outside the gene matches: 3. Germline CDR1 is LGHDT and CDR2 is YNNKEL (reference sequence). The CDR3 is made up of 15 amino acids.

The sequence came from a woman between 40 and 55 years old who had recovered from COVID-19. What was sequenced was peripheral blood. The V call is TRBV3-1 (or the pseudogene TRBV3-2), the J call TRBJ2-1; 9 nucleotides align to TRBD1. The CDR3 DNA sequence: TGTGCCAGCAGCCAAACAGGGGGCAGGTACAATGAGCAGTTCTTC. Translating gives CASSQTGGRYNEQFF.